The sequence of this TCR beta chain was determined in a study of blood T cell repertoires in COVID-19. This clone has a handful of counts. Assay: immunoSEQ multiplex PCR; the TCRdb copy retains only in-frame clones and omits some. The sample has roughly 80,000 clones, over 70% seen once. Germline loops: CDR1 LNHNV, CDR2 YYDKDF (reference sequence). The CDR3 runs 16 residues. The junction had 3 bases not matched to a gene; V was cut back by 1 base and J by 2 bases. Sequencing was performed on peripheral blood. The J gene is TRBJ2-3, the V gene TRBV15; TRBD2 aligns across 10 bases. The source is a human donor in a cohort sampled during active COVID-19. CDR3 amino acids: CATSRGTSGATDTQYF. For the CDR3, the DNA is TGTGCCACCAGCAGAGGGACTAGCGGTGCCACAGATACGCAGTATTTT.